This T cell receptor (beta chain) was retrieved from a study of PD-L1 blockade in urothelial cancer. Across the study: Analysis of blood occurred 3 weeks (second dose) and 6 weeks after treatment start. Median T cell yield from blood was over 120,000.

Trimming left V 2 bases short and J 3 bases short, with 13 bases between. The V gene's germline CDR1 is SGHNT and CDR2 YYREEE (reference sequence). This CDR3 comprises 15 residues. For this clone: As yet, its antigen is unknown.

Sequencing was performed with immunoSEQ multiplex PCR; in TCRdb, only in-frame clones are kept and a portion is missing. The sample has 70,000 to 90,000 clones, roughly 82% seen once; the top ten hold more than 8%. Findings and caveats of the study: Tumor-associated clones in the blood of durable-benefit patients grew more at 3 weeks.

This receptor was taken from a man in his sixties or seventies with urothelial cancer. The specimen was PBMCs, collected around atezolizumab (anti-PD-L1) treatment. The genes are TRBV5-4 and TRBJ2-3; maybe TRBD2 (6 bases). The CDR3 coding sequence is TGTGCCAGCAGCTTAGCGGGCCAGTCAACAGATACGCAGTATTTT. Protein product: CASSLAGQSTDTQYF.